This is a list of T cell receptor beta chains from one sample in a study of shared clonotypes between healthy human individuals. Some clones are missing from TCRdb's copy, which holds only in-frame ones; the method was immunoSEQ multiplex PCR. The data contain about 2.4 million clones, 93% of them singletons. The sequenced material came from naive CD4+ T cells from PBMCs. The receptors shown here come from a man between 18 and 29 years old in good health. Some clones in this sample may be carry-over from other donors' samples. Each CDR3 is given with its conserved first and last residue.

TRBV6-1,CASSEVGDEQFF
TRBV5-1,CASSLAMEGRAFF
TRBV29-1,CSALRLAGGPGSYNEQFF
TRBV5-1,CASSILTGGGYTF
TRBV7-3,CASSFSGALGPGELFF
TRBV11-3,CASSLGGYNEQFF
TRBV30,CAWREKGSTDTQYF
TRBV7-3,CASSFGGRTDTQYF
TRBV7-8,CASSFGGRETQYF
TRBV6-6,CASSYARLSYNEQFF
TRBV7-9,CASSLVAPNTGELFF
TRBV5-1,CASSLEVRGEQYF
TRBV11-2,CASSLGRVLAKNIQYF
TRBV28,CASSPTTGLPTDTQYF
TRBV5-1,CASSYSGISYNEQFF
TRBV7-2,CASSFRDRGTDTQYF
TRBV29-1,CSGGQVNTEAFF
TRBV7-9,CASSLVGTGASGNTIYF
TRBV7-7,CASSLGLAGGRETQYF
TRBV19,CASKGTNTGELFF
TRBV2,CASSESRGLYGYTF
TRBV28,CASSFRDGRNTIYF
TRBV11-2,CASSKRDLGEQYF
TRBV6-5,CASSYSSGPAFFF
TRBV5-1,CASSWTRGGYEQYF
TRBV29-1,CSALGDASVEYAFF
TRBV4-2,CASSQDPVAATNEKLFF
TRBV6-5,CASSSLSNEQFF
TRBV5-1,CASSLTSGSAETQYF
TRBV28,CASSFISGAEAFF
TRBV5-1,CASGLVDWTDTQYF
TRBV2,CASMARTGFADTQYF
TRBV5-4,CASSQDRNTEAFF
TRBV5-1,CASSLGTDGYGYTF
TRBV19,CASSISGLDQPQHF
TRBV6-6,CASSYSGQGNIQYF
TRBV28,CASQGGAYGYTF
TRBV28,CASRTGVGYEQYF
TRBV2,CAGNRDRDEKLFF
TRBV2,CASSEVWRTSGYNEQFF
TRBV4-2,CASSQAAGSGGTQYF
TRBV5-1,CASSLSQGNSGNTIYF
TRBV2,CASSSLPVGTGPLWANEQFF
TRBV5-1,CASSSTGGIYEQYF
TRBV6-1,CASSEAWGAGNTIYF
TRBV2,CASSTGTGYGYTF
TRBV10-3,CAISDPGQSRYEQYF
TRBV5-1,CASSKDRAEKLFF
TRBV6-1,CASSEYTTTYGYTF